This T cell receptor (beta chain) stems from a study of tumor-infiltrating lymphocytes in primary liver carcinoma. Study summary: The study enrolled male and female patients aged 30 to 69 years.

The source material, roughly 18-31 mg of unsorted bulk tissue, was used to co-extract RNA and DNA. No patient had received treatment, and all had chronic HBV infection. Sampling targeted five separate regions of each tumor, which included the tumor centre. Ten or more counts support this clonotype. The antigen remains undetermined. Study conclusions and caveats: Whereas tumor region pairs overlapped more, tumor-adjacent and tumor-blood pairs overlapped less.

CDR1 is SGHVS and CDR2 is FQNEAQ in the germline V gene. The CDR3 runs to 16 residues. V shed 1 base and J shed 2 bases, with 13 bases lying between them. TCR beta cDNA came from about 0.55 ug total RNA, primed with a constant-region primer. Three-round nested multiplex PCR performed with slightly modified ARM-PCR produced the TCR beta libraries. Investigators reported that the first two PCR rounds, at 10 cycles each, used TRBV1-TRBV30 forward primers with a C-beta reverse primer. From the multiplex PCR reads, TCRdb called clonotypes with MiXCR, one entry per CDR3 protein. The sample shows about 100,000 distinct CDR3 sequences, around 63% of them seen only once.

This sequence was found in a woman aged 60-75 years with primary liver carcinoma and hepatitis B virus infection. Sample: liver tumor tissue from sampling region 5. Subset reported: tumor region T5, tumor centre. V is TRBV7-8 and J is TRBJ2-3, with a possible D match to TRBD2 (6 bases). In nucleotides, the CDR3 is TGTGCCAGCAGCTTAGTCGGGGGACGACTCACAGATACGCAGTATTTT. Translating gives CASSLVGGRLTDTQYF.